This T cell receptor (beta chain) was sequenced during a study of T cells in Graves' hyperthyroidism and ophthalmopathy. Turning to the study itself: Peripheral blood was collected at initial diagnosis, before any treatment.

RNA transcripts served as the template for amplifying TCR beta CDR3 regions. HTBI primers drove first-round RT-PCR of the TCR CDR3. TCRdb re-derived calls from the multiplex PCR reads in MiXCR, one entry per CDR3 protein. The data show hundreds of thousands of distinct CDR3 sequences, more than 12% seen once. This clonotype has a count of ten or more. Germline assignment: CDR1 MNHEY and CDR2 SMNVEV (reference sequence). The V gene end was trimmed by 6 bases and the J gene end by 4 bases; junction bases not matched to a gene: 14. This CDR3 is built from 17 residues. This receptor was obtained from a woman aged 50 to 65 with Graves' ophthalmopathy. The V gene is TRBV27, the J gene TRBJ2-1, with 8 bases lining up with TRBD2. Sequences were obtained from blood. The CDR3 here is CASSLSQGLAPYNEQFF. The DNA for the CDR3 is TGTGCCAGCAGCCTCAGCCAAGGACTAGCCCCGTACAATGAGCAGTTCTTC.